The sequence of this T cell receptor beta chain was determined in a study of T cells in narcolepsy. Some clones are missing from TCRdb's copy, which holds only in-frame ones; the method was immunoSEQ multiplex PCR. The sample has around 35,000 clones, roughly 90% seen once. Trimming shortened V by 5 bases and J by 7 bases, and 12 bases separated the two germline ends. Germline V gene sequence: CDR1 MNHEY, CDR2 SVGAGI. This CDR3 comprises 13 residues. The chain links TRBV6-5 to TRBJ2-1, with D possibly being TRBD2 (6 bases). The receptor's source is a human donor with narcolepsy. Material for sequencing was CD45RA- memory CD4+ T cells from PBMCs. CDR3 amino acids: CASSRLGRNEQFF. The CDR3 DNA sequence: TGTGCCAGCAGTCGACTAGGTCGGAATGAGCAGTTCTTC.